This T cell receptor (beta chain) appears in the sequencing data of a study of tumor and adjacent non-tumor tissue in lung cancer. At the level of the study: The cohort had 12 adenocarcinoma, 2 squamous cell and 1 small cell patients. About 4.17 million productive TCRbeta reads were obtained per sample on average.

In its sample, this clonotype was seen once. One end of the junction fails to match germline, which may point to a read error. Germline values: CDR1 SGHDN, CDR2 FVKESK. The CDR3 sequence is 16 residues long. This sample's RNA came from whole unsorted tissue. A modified ARM-PCR protocol with three rounds of nested PCR amplified TCRbeta. TCRdb re-called the multiplex PCR reads through MiXCR, storing one row per CDR3 protein. The data contain over 60,000 distinct CDR3 sequences, over 75% of them seen just once; the ten biggest clones take up about an eighth. Sequences were obtained from lung tumor tissue. The sequence was collected from a woman aged 50 to 65 with non-small cell lung cancer. V usage is TRBV14 and J usage is TRBJ2-1, with D perhaps TRBD2 (6 bases). The CDR3 DNA reads as TGTGCCAGCAGCCAAGATGGGGGAGGTTCCTACAATGGGCAGTTCTTC. As protein: CASSQDGGGSYNGQFF.